These 20 T cell receptor beta chains originate from one sample sequenced in a study of tumor and adjacent non-tumor tissue in lung cancer. Three rounds of nested PCR, following a modified ARM-PCR protocol, produced the TCRbeta library. A single record per CDR3 protein comes from TCRdb applying MiXCR to the multiplex PCR reads. The sample consists of approximately 90,000 distinct CDR3 sequences, 61% of them appearing once. RNA was extracted from bulk tissue without any cell sorting. Material: lung tumor tissue. These receptors were collected from a man aged 65 to 79 with non-small cell lung cancer.

Comments on this clonotype: Germline is not matched at one junction end, which may reflect a read error. This chain links TRBV5-4 with TRBJ2-7, with D perhaps given as TRBD1 or TRBD2 (5 bases each). The CDR3 extends over 14 amino acids. Germline V gene sequence: CDR1 SGHNT, CDR2 YYREEE (reference sequence). The CDR3 DNA follows: TGTTCCAGCAGCCCGGGGCGAGGTCGGGACGAGCAGTACTTC. Amino acid sequence: CSSSPGRGRDEQYF.

About this clonotype itself: Given the absence of the conserved phenylalanine or tryptophan at the CDR3 end, a read error is likely. This chain connects TRBV11-2 to TRBJ2-5; D is unclear. Germline V lookup: CDR1 SGHAT, CDR2 FQNNGV. There are 11 residues in the CDR3. DNA for the CDR3: TGTGCAAGCAGCTTACAAGAGACCCAGTACTCC. This translates into CASSLQETQYS.

Many counts were recorded for this clonotype. This rearrangement joins TRBV7-9 to TRBJ2-3, with D unclear. The ends were cut back, 6 bases at V and 4 bases at J, with 11 bases in the middle. This CDR3 region has 13 residues. The V gene's germline CDR1 is SEHNR and CDR2 FQNEAQ (reference sequence). CDR3 protein: CASSLPGPDTQYF. The CDR3 DNA reads as TGTGCCAGCAGTCTCCCGGGCCCAGATACGCAGTATTTT.

About this clonotype: The junction departs from germline at one end; a sequencing error may be responsible. Here the CDR3 DNA reads TGTGCCAGTAGCTTAGATTATAGTGGGGATACGCAGTATTTT. It specifies CASSLDYSGDTQYF. The chain recombines TRBV11-2 with TRBJ2-3, with D unclear. Germline loops: CDR1 SGHAT, CDR2 FQNNGV. This CDR3 is built from 14 residues. The complete variable domain, with remaining parts taken from reference TRBV11-2 and TRBJ2-3, reads EAGVAQSPRYKIIEKRQSVAFWCNPISGHATLYWYQQILGQGPKLLIQFQNNGVVDDSQLPKDRFSAERLKGVDSTLKIQPAKLEDSAVYLCASSLDYSGDTQYFGPGTRLTVL.

This CDR3 reads CASSSSLSFGQDYEQYF. CDR3 DNA sequence: TGTGCCAGCAGCTCCTCTCTCTCCTTCGGACAGGACTACGAGCAGTACTTC. The chain has TRBV28 and TRBJ2-7; 7 bases agree with TRBD1. Trimming cost V 6 bases and J 3 bases; bases outside gene matches: 17. This CDR3 comprises 17 residues. Germline lookup yields CDR1 MDHEN and CDR2 SYDVKM. Drawing the rest from reference TRBV28 and TRBJ2-7, the complete variable domain is DVKVTQSSRYLVKRTGEKVFLECVQDMDHENMFWYRQDPGLGLRLIYFSYDVKMKEKGDIPEGYSVSREKKERFSLILESASTNQTSMYLCASSSSLSFGQDYEQYFGPGTRLTVT.

A single count supports this clonotype. A much larger clone sits a single nucleotide away, making a read error possible. The V call is TRBV15, the J call TRBJ1-6; D not certain. Germline V gene data show CDR1 as LNHNV and CDR2 as YYDKDF (reference sequence). Between the trimmed V and J ends, which lost 6 bases and 11 bases, there was a span of 14 bases. There are 13 residues in the CDR3. In DNA, the CDR3 is TGTGCCACCAGGATGACATGGTGGACACCCCTCCACTTT. Protein: CATRMTWWTPLHF.

Concerning this clonotype itself: One junction end disagrees with the germline gene, perhaps due to a read error. The rearrangement joins TRBV10-3 to TRBJ1-5; D is possibly TRBD1 (5 bases). The CDR3 totals 15 residues. Germline assignment: CDR1 ENHRY and CDR2 SYGVKD. The CDR3 spells CASNQGGGSNQSQHF. The CDR3 region has the DNA TGTGCCTCAAACCAGGGAGGAGGCAGCAATCAGTCCCAGCATTTT.

This clonotype was found many times. One junction end disagrees with the germline gene, perhaps due to a read error. V is TRBV29-1 and J is TRBJ1-2; TRBD1 matches 12 bases. The length of the CDR3 is 15 residues. The germline CDR1 and CDR2 sequences are SQVTM and ANQGSEA. As DNA, the CDR3 is TGCAGCGTTAACCGGGACAGGGGGCGCGGCTATGACTACACCTTC. Amino acid sequence: CSVNRDRGRGYDYTF.

Of note for this clonotype: Just one base apart from a much larger clone, this may be a read error. This chain links TRBV20-1 with TRBJ1-6; D ambiguous. The V and J ends lost 2 bases and 3 bases respectively, with 14 bases between them. Per germline, CDR1 DFQATT and CDR2 SNEGSKA (reference sequence). The CDR3 totals 16 residues. The CDR3 sequence is CSARNQVGLYNSPLHF. CDR3 DNA: TGCAGTGCTAGAAATCAAGTAGGCCTCTATAATTCACCCCTCCACTTT.

Turning to this clonotype: The CDR3 end shows no conserved phenylalanine or tryptophan, and so a read error is likely. The DNA for the CDR3 is TGTGCCAGCCAAGAAGGGGGCCGCACAGATACGCAGTATTAT. As protein: CASQEGGRTDTQYY. This chain joins TRBV28 and TRBJ2-3; 7 nucleotides line up with TRBD1. The CDR3 contains 14 residues. Trimming took 8 bases from V and 1 from J; bases not matched to a gene: 6. CDR1 and CDR2 (germline): MDHEN, SYDVKM.

This clonotype was recorded only once. One end of the junction does not line up with germline, which may come from a read error. V is TRBV28 and J is TRBJ1-6; a possible D gene is TRBD1 (6 bases). CDR3 length: 14 amino acids. Germline CDR1 and CDR2: MDHEN and SYDVKM. As DNA, the CDR3 is TGTGCCAGCAGTTTGATGCAGGGGAATTCAGCCCTCCACTTT. Its translation: CASSLMQGNSALHF. Together with reference TRBV28 and TRBJ1-6, the CDR3 gives the full variable domain: DVKVTQSSRYLVKRTGEKVFLECVQDMDHENMFWYRQDPGLGLRLIYFSYDVKMKEKGDIPEGYSVSREKKERFSLILESASTNQTSMYLCASSLMQGNSALHFGNGTRLTVT.

With respect to this clonotype: Since the CDR3 does not end with the conserved phenylalanine or tryptophan, this likely comes from a read error. The DNA is omitted, as the CDR3 cannot be located on it reliably, and the CDR3 follows TCRdb's listing. The chain joins TRBV6-6 to TRBJ2-7; the table's D call TRBD1 went unverified against the DNA. The CDR3 has 15 residues if both end residues are counted. Germline loops: CDR1 MNHNY, CDR2 SVGAGI (reference sequence). CDR3 residues: CASRPGTSNSYEHYL.

This clonotype showed up just once. A much larger clone differs from this one at a single base, so this may be a read error. The conserved phenylalanine or tryptophan normally closing the CDR3 is absent here, so this likely arose from a read error. The rearrangement uses TRBV4-2 and TRBJ2-1, with D maybe TRBD2 (6 bases). The CDR3 loop spans 14 amino acids. In germline, CDR1 is LGHNA, CDR2 YNFKEQ. V lost 4 bases and J lost 5, with 12 bases in between. The CDR3 loop is CASSLYSGHNEQFL. The CDR3 DNA reads as TGTGCCAGCAGCCTTTATAGCGGTCACAATGAGCAGTTCCTC.

In regard to this clonotype: Sequence at one end of the junction differs from germline and may be a read error. This chain connects TRBV11-2 to TRBJ2-7; 8 positions agree with TRBD1. This CDR3 has 14 residues. The germline CDR1 and CDR2 sequences are SGHAT and FQNNGV. The CDR3 is CASTLGTGSYEQYF. The CDR3 DNA is TGTGCCAGCACCTTAGGGACAGGTTCCTACGAGCAATACTTC.

This clonotype was found many times. The V gene is TRBV24-1, the J gene TRBJ2-7; a weak D match, TRBD2 (5 bases). Between the trimmed V and J ends, which lost 8 bases and 1 base, there was a span of 11 bases. CDR1 KGHDR and CDR2 SFDVKD come from the germline V gene. This CDR3 region has 13 residues. The CDR3 region has the DNA TGTGCCACCATCGGGGTGGGGTCCTACGAGCAGTACTTC. This sequence encodes CATIGVGSYEQYF.

The J gene is TRBJ2-7, the V gene TRBV6-6; 7 nucleotides line up with TRBD2. V lost 6 bases, J lost 3 bases, and 8 bases stayed unmatched. The CDR3 is made up of 14 amino acids. The germline V gene encodes CDR1 MNHNY and CDR2 SVGAGI (reference sequence). CDR3 amino acids: CASSRLGGGYEQYF. CDR3 in DNA: TGTGCCAGCAGCCGGTTGGGCGGGGGCTACGAGCAGTACTTC.

This clonotype occurred many times. The CDR3 DNA reads as TGTGCCAGCAGCCGGACAGGGAGTGACGAAGCTTTCTTT. It encodes CASSRTGSDEAFF. This chain joins TRBV12-3 or TRBV12-4 and TRBJ1-1, with 8 bases that match TRBD1. CDR3 size: 13 residues. V lost 6 bases, J lost 8 bases, and 8 bases stayed unmatched.

A remark on this clonotype: A much larger clone differs from this one at a single base, so this may be a read error. The genes are TRBV28 and TRBJ2-7; unclear D gene. This CDR3 is 13 amino acids long. Germline lookup yields CDR1 MDHEN and CDR2 SYDVKM. CDR3 protein: CAGSRGPVNEQYF. Here the CDR3 DNA reads TGTGCCGGCAGCCGTGGACCCGTGAACGAGCAGTACTTC.

Concerning this clonotype: A much bigger clone sits one base away, suggesting this may be a read error. This chain connects TRBV29-1 to TRBJ2-7; D remains unclear. Germline values: CDR1 SQVTM, CDR2 ANQGSEA. The length of the CDR3 is 11 residues. CDR3 bases: TGCGGCGTTGATTCCGGATACGAGCAGTACTTC. Amino acid sequence: CGVDSGYEQYF.

Turning to this clonotype: The junction shows a germline mismatch at one end, possibly a read error. This rearrangement joins TRBV29-1 to TRBJ2-7; maybe TRBD1 (6 bases). Germline V CDR1 and CDR2: SQVTM, ANQGSEA. This CDR3 spans 12 amino acids. The CDR3 loop reads CSVGTSSYEQYF. CDR3 nucleotide sequence: TGCAGCGTCGGGACATCTTCCTACGAGCAATACTTC.